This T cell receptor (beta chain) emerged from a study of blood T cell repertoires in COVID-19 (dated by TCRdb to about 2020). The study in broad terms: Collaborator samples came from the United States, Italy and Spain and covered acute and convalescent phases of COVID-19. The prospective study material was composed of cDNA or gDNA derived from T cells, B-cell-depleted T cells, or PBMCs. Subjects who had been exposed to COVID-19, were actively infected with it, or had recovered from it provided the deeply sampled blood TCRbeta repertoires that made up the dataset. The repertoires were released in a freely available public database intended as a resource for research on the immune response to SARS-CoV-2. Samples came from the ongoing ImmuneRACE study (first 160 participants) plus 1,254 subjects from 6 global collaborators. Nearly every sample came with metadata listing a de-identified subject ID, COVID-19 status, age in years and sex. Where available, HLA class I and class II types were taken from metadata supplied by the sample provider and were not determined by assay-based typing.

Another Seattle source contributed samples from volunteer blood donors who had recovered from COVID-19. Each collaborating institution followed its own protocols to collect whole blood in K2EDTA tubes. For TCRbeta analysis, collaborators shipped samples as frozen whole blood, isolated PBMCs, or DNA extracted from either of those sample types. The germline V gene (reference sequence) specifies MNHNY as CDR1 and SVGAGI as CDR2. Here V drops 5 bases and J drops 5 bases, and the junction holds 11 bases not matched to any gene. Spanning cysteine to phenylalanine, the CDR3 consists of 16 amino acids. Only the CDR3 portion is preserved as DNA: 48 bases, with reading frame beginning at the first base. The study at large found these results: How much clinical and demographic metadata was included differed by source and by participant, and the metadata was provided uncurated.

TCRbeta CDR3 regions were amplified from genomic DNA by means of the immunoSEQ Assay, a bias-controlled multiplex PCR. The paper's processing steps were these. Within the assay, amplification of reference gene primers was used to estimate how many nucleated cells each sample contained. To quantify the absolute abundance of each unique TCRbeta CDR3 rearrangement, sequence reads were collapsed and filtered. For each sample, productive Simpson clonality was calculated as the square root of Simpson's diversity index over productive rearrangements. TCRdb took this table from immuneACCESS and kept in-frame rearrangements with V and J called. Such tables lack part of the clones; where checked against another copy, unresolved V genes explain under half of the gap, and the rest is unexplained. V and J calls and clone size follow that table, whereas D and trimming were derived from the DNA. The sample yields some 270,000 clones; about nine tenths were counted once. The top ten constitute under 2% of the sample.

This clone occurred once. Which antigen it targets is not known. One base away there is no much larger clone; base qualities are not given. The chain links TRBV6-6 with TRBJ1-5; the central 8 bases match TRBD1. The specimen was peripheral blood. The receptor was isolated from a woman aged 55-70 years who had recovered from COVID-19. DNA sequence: TGTGCCAGCAGTAGAACCGCTGGACAGGGAGATCAGCCCCAGCATTTT. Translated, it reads CASSRTAGQGDQPQHF.